The T cell receptor beta chain under discussion was sequenced for a study of shared clonotypes between healthy human individuals. Looking at the study overall: There were three CD4 naive, three CD4 memory, two CD8 naive and one CD8 memory plates per donor.

The CDR3 has 16 amino acids. V shed 1 base, J shed 4 bases, and the junction held 8 bases outside the gene matches. Germline assignment: CDR1 MGHDK and CDR2 SYGVNS. The data were produced by immunoSEQ multiplex PCR, yet TCRdb's version contains in-frame clones alone and is incomplete. Of fewer than 850,000 clones listed, roughly 78% are singletons. This clone was detected only once. The genes are TRBV25-1 and TRBJ1-1, with TRBD1 matching 8 bases. The sequenced material came from memory CD4+ T cells sorted from blood. Subset defined: CD45RA-negative fraction. The source of this sequence is a woman between 25 and 40 years old in good health. CDR3: CASSEFGGGQVTEAFF. The CDR3 bases are TGTGCCAGCAGTGAATTCGGCGGGGGACAGGTCACTGAAGCTTTCTTT.